This TCR beta chain appears in the sequencing data of a study of PD-1 blockade in classical Hodgkin lymphoma (dated by TCRdb to 2018 to 2020). In terms of the full investigation: Nivolumab dosing was 3 mg/kg intravenously every 2 weeks, continuing until either disease progression or unacceptable toxicity. A peripheral blood immune signature of response to PD-1 blockade in classical Hodgkin lymphoma was defined using TCR beta sequencing and CyTOF.

Genomic DNA was extracted with the Qiagen DNeasy kit from unsorted PBMCs and from negatively selected CD4+ and CD8+ fractions. TCR beta CDR3 regions were amplified by immunoSEQ multiplex PCR using primers annealing to V and J segments. Amplification bias was minimized using a synthetic immune receptor repertoire, and residual bias was removed computationally after sequencing. In the source study's methods: Custom Python scripts were used to quantify repertoire diversity as the Shannon entropy index. The unsorted, CD4+ and CD8+ repertoires were each analyzed separately, with the exception of combined analyses, where CD4+ and CD8+ sequences were merged in silico. Clonal expansion was defined as at least a 2-fold frequency increase after treatment relative to C1D1, with a pseudocount of 0.5 for undetected baseline clones. Clones with 0 or 1 copy at C1D1 were classified as singleton clones, and clones with 2 or more copies were classified as non-singleton clones. Clones expanded in unsorted samples were annotated as CD4+, CD8+ or unknown by matching protein sequences in sorted samples from the same patient. Diversity changes from C1D1 to C4D1 were tested in paired samples using Wilcoxon tests. The clones in this table, taken by TCRdb from immuneACCESS, are in-frame only. Not every clone is retained; where verified, under half of the shortfall comes from an unresolved V gene, and the cause of the rest is unknown. V and J calls and clone size come straight from that table; D and trimming were deduced from the DNA. This sample lists roughly 56,000 clones; 88% were detected once. The top ten clones comprise under 6.5% of the sample.

With regard to this clone: Its target antigen remains unknown. This clone may be a read error of a much larger clone one base away.

Study-level results and caveats: Baseline diversity similar to that of newly diagnosed patients was observed in trial patients achieving complete response, whereas significantly lower diversity was observed in partial responders and progressors. The study was restricted to a single clinical trial cohort, and the causes of repertoire differences, possibly disease activity or prior therapy, were left undefined. Lower diversity was seen in patients whose nivolumab began less than 1 year after ASCT, and these patients were left out of later analyses so that immune reconstitution would not confound the results. Newly diagnosed patients were reported to have lower baseline TCR diversity than healthy donors, and relapsed/refractory patients were reported to have lower baseline TCR diversity still. By C4D1, a significant rise was seen in CD4+ TCR diversity but not in CD8+ TCR diversity (p=0.0027 vs p=0.16), and the rise was most apparent among complete responders (p=0.02).

Taken from cysteine to phenylalanine, the CDR3 has 13 residues. The DNA shown is the 39-base CDR3, in frame from base 1. V loses 4 bases of germline sequence and J loses 4 bases, and the interval between the two ends is 9 bases. The germline V gene specifies SGHRS as CDR1 and YFSETQ as CDR2. The sample's time point, from its label and the paper: cycle 2 day 1 (C2D1) of nivolumab. Every trial patient had relapsed after autologous stem cell transplantation, and cohorts A, B and C differed in prior brentuximab vedotin exposure. The trial cohort comprised roughly 50 patients with relapsed/refractory classical Hodgkin lymphoma whose best overall responses were complete response, partial response or progressive disease. Trial patients were treated with single-agent nivolumab in the multi-cohort phase II CheckMate 205 trial. Best overall response was determined by an independent review committee according to the 2007 International Working Group response criteria. Trial PBMCs were collected immediately before nivolumab initiation (C1D1) and during therapy at cycle 2 day 1 and cycle 4 day 1. After peripheral blood was drawn into 8 mL Vacutainer Cell Preparation Tubes, PBMCs were isolated by centrifugation and then cryopreserved.

The sequenced sample was peripheral blood mononuclear cells (PBMCs), obtained before the second cycle of nivolumab. This sequence uses TRBV5-1 and TRBJ1-5; TRBD1 might be the D gene, on 5 matching bases. The receptor's source is a human donor with classical Hodgkin lymphoma. CDR3 protein: CASSTGENQPQHF. The nucleotide sequence is given as TGCGCCAGCAGCACGGGGGAGAATCAGCCCCAGCATTTT.